This T cell receptor beta chain was sequenced during a study of T cell repertoires in cytomegalovirus infection. TCRdb re-analysed the reads in MiXCR, keeping a single row per CDR3 protein. The repertoire consists of under 50,000 distinct CDR3 sequences, with 20% to 25% occurring once and the leading ten covering less than 20%. As concerns this clonotype: Its antigen is not known.

Germline CDR1 LNHDA, CDR2 SQIVND (reference sequence). This CDR3 region has 18 residues. The V gene end was trimmed by 6 bases and the J gene end by 2 bases; junction bases not matched to a gene: 15. The sequencing input was PBMCs, sequenced either directly or after in vitro stimulation (not recorded which). The chain employs TRBV19 and TRBJ2-3; 9 nucleotides agree with TRBD1. The source of this sequence is a human donor in good health (CMV status not recorded). Some clones in this sample may be carry-over from other donors' samples. CDR3 sequence: CASSYSTGTGSSTDTQYF. In nucleotides, the CDR3 is TGTGCCAGTAGCTATTCGACCGGGACAGGGAGCTCCACAGATACGCAGTATTTT.